Below, 20 T cell receptor beta chains from the same sample are listed, as sequenced in a study of vaccination and CD4 T cells after COVID-19. At the Johns Hopkins FTIC core, DNA taken from cultured CD4+ T cells was sequenced by way of the Oncomine TCR Beta short-read assay. TCRdb used MiXCR to reprocess the PCR reads, holding one entry per CDR3 protein. The sample shows about 17,000 distinct CDR3 sequences, 45% of them seen only once. No cognate antigen is known for these TCRs. Treatment reported: roughly 10-day PBMC culture with coronavirus spike peptide pools or control peptides (ViraFEST assay). Sequences were derived from CD4+ T cells from blood, cultured in vitro, sampled before SARS-CoV-2 vaccination. All receptors come from a human donor who received a COVID-19 vaccine.

This chain links TRBV5-1 with TRBJ2-1; TRBD2 aligns across 7 bases. Germline-derived CDR1 and CDR2 are SGHRS and YFSETQ. This CDR3 spans 17 amino acids. J gave up 3 bases and V 2 bases, and 11 bases lay outside the gene matches. CDR3 sequence reads: CASSFAGDLLLYNEQFF. The CDR3 bases are TGCGCCAGCAGCTTCGCGGGGGACCTTTTACTCTACAATGAGCAGTTCTTC.

This clonotype was found once. CDR3 in DNA: TGTGCCAGCAGTCCGAGGGACTATCCCACCTCTGGGGCCAACGTCCTGACTTTC. It specifies CASSPRDYPTSGANVLTF. The chain recombines TRBV27 with TRBJ2-6; 7 bases line up with TRBD2. CDR1 MNHEY and CDR2 SMNVEV come from the germline V gene (reference sequence). CDR3 length: 18 amino acids. V lost 5 bases to trimming and J lost 0 bases; unmatched junction nucleotides: 10.

This clonotype was observed a handful of times. V is TRBV7-2 and J is TRBJ1-2; perhaps TRBD1 as D (6 bases). Germline CDR1 SGHTA, CDR2 FQGNSA. The CDR3 length is 14 residues. V was pared by 1 base and J by 3 bases, with 9 bases between. The CDR3 nucleotides read TGTGCCAGCAGCTTAGTGGGGGCCGACTATGGCTACACCTTC. This codes for CASSLVGADYGYTF.

The chain combines TRBV6-1 with TRBJ1-2; D is perhaps TRBD1 (5 bases). This CDR3 comprises 14 residues. Germline V gene sequence: CDR1 MNHNS, CDR2 SASEGT. V lost 7 bases and J 4 bases, leaving 16 bases between the germline ends. In DNA form, the CDR3 reads TGTGCCAGCATTCGAAGGGGCCAGGGCTATGGCTACACCTTC. Translation: CASIRRGQGYGYTF.

This rearrangement joins TRBV2 to TRBJ2-5; 7 bases agree with TRBD2. The CDR3 runs to 17 residues. The V segment lost 2 bases and the J segment 6 bases; nucleotides outside the gene matches: 15. Per the germline V gene, CDR1 is SNHLY and CDR2 is FYNNEI. The CDR3 DNA reads as TGTGCCAGCAGTGAACTCCCGAGCGGGGCTATACGAAAGACCCAGTACTTC. This gives the protein CASSELPSGAIRKTQYF.

The chain combines TRBV20-1 with TRBJ2-5; D not certain. Deletions cut 3 bases from V and 2 bases from J, with 10 bases between. This CDR3 spans 13 amino acids. CDR1 is DFQATT and CDR2 is SNEGSKA in the germline V gene (reference sequence). In nucleotides, the CDR3 is TGCAGTGCTAGTTACTCCACGCAAGAGACCCAGTACTTC. Translating gives CSASYSTQETQYF.

This clonotype was recorded a few times. The V gene is TRBV19, the J gene TRBJ1-1, with D perhaps matching TRBD1 (6 bases). The V end was cut by 5 bases, the J end by 0 bases, with 13 bases between. The CDR3 is 15 amino acids. CDR1 is LNHDA and CDR2 is SQIVND in the germline V gene (reference sequence). CDR3: CASSLHRDMNTEAFF. In DNA form, the CDR3 reads TGTGCCAGTAGTTTACACAGGGATATGAACACTGAAGCTTTCTTT. The whole variable domain, filled in from reference TRBV19 and TRBJ1-1, reads DGGITQSPKYLFRKEGQNVTLSCEQNLNHDAMYWYRQDPGQGLRLIYYSQIVNDFQKGDIAEGYSVSREKKESFPLTVTSAQKNPTAFYLCASSLHRDMNTEAFFGQGTRLTVV.

The chain couples TRBV7-8 to TRBJ1-2; tentative D call: TRBD1 (6 bases). There are 15 residues in the CDR3. V lost 2 bases and J lost 8, with 18 bases in between. The germline CDR1 and CDR2 sequences are SGHVS and FQNEAQ. This CDR3 reads CASSLTSGAGGGYTF. CDR3 nucleotide sequence: TGTGCCAGCAGCTTAACATCAGGGGCTGGAGGGGGCTACACCTTC.

This chain uses TRBV5-6 with TRBJ1-6, with a weak D call TRBD1 (5 bases). Germline CDR1 reads SGHDT; CDR2 reads YYEEEE. The CDR3 is 16 residues long. Trimming shortened V by 1 base and J by 5 bases, and 13 bases separated the two germline ends. The CDR3 coding sequence is TGTGCCAGCAGCTTGAATTGGGGGGGAAATAATTCACCCCTCCACTTT. Translated, it gives CASSLNWGGNNSPLHF. Full variable domain (outside the CDR3, taken from reference TRBV5-6 and TRBJ1-6): DAGVTQSPTHLIKTRGQQVTLRCSPKSGHDTVSWYQQALGQGPQFIFQYYEEEERQRGNFPDRFSGHQFPNYSSELNVNALLLGDSALYLCASSLNWGGNNSPLHFGNGTRLTVT.

The chain links TRBV18 to TRBJ1-1; D is possibly TRBD1 (6 bases). There are 14 residues in the CDR3. V lost 6 bases to trimming and J lost 1 base, with 12 bases between them. CDR1 KGHSH and CDR2 LQKENI come from the germline V gene. CDR3 sequence reads: CASSRSTGNTEAFF. CDR3 coding DNA: TGTGCCAGCTCCCGGTCGACAGGGAACACTGAAGCTTTCTTT.

The rearrangement links TRBV2 to TRBJ2-7; D is ambiguous. Germline V gene lookup returns CDR1 SNHLY and CDR2 FYNNEI. This CDR3 has 14 residues. V lost 6 bases and J lost 0, with 12 bases in between. CDR3 DNA sequence: TGTGCCAGCAGCCCCTACAGCAGCTCCTACGAGCAGTACTTC. Translated: CASSPYSSSYEQYF.

CDR3 in DNA: TGTGCCAGCAGACAACAGGGTTCTGGGGAATTGAACACTGAAGCTTTCTTT. Translated: CASRQQGSGELNTEAFF. J is TRBJ1-1 and V is TRBV6-1, with D possibly TRBD1 on 6 matching bases. The CDR3 covers 17 residues. Trimming shortened V by 6 bases and J by 0 bases, and 20 bases separated the two germline ends. Germline loops: CDR1 MNHNS, CDR2 SASEGT.

The chain links TRBV6-5 to TRBJ1-3; the D gene is possibly TRBD1 (5 bases). The ends were cut back, 0 bases at V and 8 bases at J, with 5 bases in the middle. Germline CDR1 is MNHEY and CDR2 is SVGAGI. The CDR3 is 12 residues long. CDR3 in DNA: TGTGCCAGCAGTTACTCGGGGGACACCATATATTTT. Translation: CASSYSGDTIYF.

In the case of this clonotype: A junction end diverges from the germline sequence, so it may reflect a read error. The rearrangement uses TRBV19 and TRBJ2-7, with TRBD1 matching over 7 bases. Germline V gene sequence: CDR1 LNHDA, CDR2 SQIVND (reference sequence). This CDR3 has 15 residues. In nucleotides, the CDR3 is TGTGCCAGTAGACGACAGGACAGGCGCCCCTACGGGCAGTACTTC. Translated: CASRRQDRRPYGQYF.

V gene TRBV24-1 combines with J gene TRBJ2-7; D may be TRBD1 or TRBD2 (5 bases each). The length of the CDR3 is 11 residues. Per the germline V gene, CDR1 is KGHDR and CDR2 is SFDVKD. Trimming took off 6 bases at V and 5 bases at J, with 7 bases between the two ends. The CDR3 sequence is CATSMGDEQYF. The DNA for the CDR3 is TGTGCCACCAGTATGGGGGACGAGCAGTACTTC.

The rearrangement joins TRBV2 to TRBJ1-5; D is possibly TRBD1 (5 bases). The CDR3 totals 14 residues. Trimming shortened V by 4 bases and J by 4 bases, and 11 bases separated the two germline ends. Germline V gene sequence: CDR1 SNHLY, CDR2 FYNNEI. Here the CDR3 reads CASSGNYRNQPQHF. CDR3 in DNA: TGTGCCAGCAGTGGAAATTACAGGAATCAGCCCCAGCATTTT.

This clonotype has just a few counts. CDR3 amino acids: CASRGYRGNNSPLHF. The CDR3 DNA is TGTGCCAGCAGAGGTTACAGGGGGAATAATTCACCCCTCCACTTT. The chain couples TRBV2 to TRBJ1-6, with 8 bases identical to TRBD1. Germline V CDR1 and CDR2: SNHLY, FYNNEI. V gave up 6 bases and J gave up 5 bases; unmatched junction bases: 6. The CDR3 is 15 residues long.

This clonotype was seen a handful of times. This chain connects TRBV6-2 or TRBV6-3 to TRBJ2-2; TRBD2 agrees at 8 bases. This CDR3 spans 18 amino acids. Germline V gives CDR1 MNHEY, CDR2 SVGEGT. Trimming cost V 8 bases and J 6 bases; bases outside gene matches: 20. The CDR3 reads CASAPEVAGFRRPGELFF. In DNA form, the CDR3 reads TGTGCCAGCGCCCCCGAGGTAGCGGGGTTCCGAAGGCCCGGGGAGCTGTTTTTT.

V gene TRBV28 combines with J gene TRBJ1-5, with a tentative D call TRBD1 (6 bases). The CDR3 has 14 residues. V was clipped by 6 bases and J by 6 bases, with 15 bases between them. From germline, CDR1 is MDHEN and CDR2 SYDVKM. The CDR3 here is CASRKQGRSQPQHF. In DNA, the CDR3 is TGTGCCAGCAGGAAGCAGGGGCGAAGTCAGCCCCAGCATTTT.

The rearrangement uses TRBV30 and TRBJ2-2; D perhaps matches TRBD2 (6 bases). CDR1 is GTSNPN, CDR2 SVGIG, per germline (reference sequence). This CDR3 contains 17 residues. Trimming pared 3 bases from V and 4 bases from J, leaving 21 bases between. The chain's CDR3 is CAWRRDYQPRGTGELFF. CDR3 DNA: TGTGCCTGGAGGCGAGACTACCAGCCGCGGGGCACCGGGGAGCTGTTTTTT. The full variable domain, completed using reference TRBV30 and TRBJ2-2, is SQTIHQWPATLVQPVGSPLSLECTVEGTSNPNLYWYRQAAGRGLQLLFYSVGIGQISSEVPQNLSASRPQDRQFILSSKKLLLSDSGFYLCAWRRDYQPRGTGELFFGEGSRLTVL.